These T cell receptor beta chains were read from a single sample in a study of technical replicates of blood from four donors. Generated by immunoSEQ multiplex PCR, the TCRdb table keeps only in-frame clones and is missing some. The repertoire holds tens of thousands of clones, with roughly 90% as singletons. The specimen sequenced was PBMCs. These receptors all stem from a human donor in good health. Some clones in this sample may be carry-over from other donors' samples. Both conserved end residues are part of each CDR3. D genes are given only for firm matches. Size tells how often a clone was seen (once, few, many) or the class of an expanded clone, and some rows leave it out.

v_gene,d_gene,j_gene,abundance,CDR3nt,CDR3aa
TRBV25-1,TRBD1,TRBJ2-7,NA,TGTGCCAGCAGTGCAGGGACAGTTCGGTACTTC,CASSAGTVRYF
TRBV27,NA,TRBJ1-1,NA,TGTGCCAGCAGTTTAACCGGGACACAGAACACTGAAGCTTTCTTT,CASSLTGTQNTEAFF
TRBV2,NA,TRBJ1-6,NA,TGTGCCAGCAAGGGCTCTCTAAAGGGGTCCTATAATTCACCCCTCCACTTT,CASKGSLKGSYNSPLHF
TRBV5-1,NA,TRBJ1-1,NA,TGCGCCACCATGGAGTCGCCGAACACTGAAGCTTTCTTT,CATMESPNTEAFF
TRBV4-1,NA,TRBJ2-1,NA,TGCGCCAGCAGCCAAGATAGACGAACTACCTCCTACAATGAGCAGTTCTTC,CASSQDRRTTSYNEQFF
TRBV23-1,NA,TRBJ2-7,NA,TGCGCCAGCAGCCTCCGCCAGGGTGCCTACGAGCAGTACTTC,CASSLRQGAYEQYF
TRBV19,NA,TRBJ2-5,NA,TGTGCCAGTAGTCCGAGGACAGTCAGGGTAGAGACCCAGTACTTC,CASSPRTVRVETQYF
TRBV7-2,NA,TRBJ2-2,NA,TGTGCCAGCAGCTTAGCAGGGGTGAACACCGGGGAGCTGTTTTTT,CASSLAGVNTGELFF
TRBV11-2,NA,TRBJ2-3,NA,TGTGCCAGCAGCCTACGTCTGAGCACAGATACGCAGTATTTT,CASSLRLSTDTQYF
TRBV14,TRBD1,TRBJ2-7,NA,TGTGCCAGCAGCCTTCAACTCACAGGGGGCCACGAGCAGTACTTC,CASSLQLTGGHEQYF
TRBV6-4,NA,TRBJ2-1,NA,TGTGCCAGCAGTGATAATAACGGAGCCTACAATGAGCAGTTCTTC,CASSDNNGAYNEQFF
TRBV5-6,NA,TRBJ1-5,NA,TGTGCCAGCAGCTTGGCAGGGCCCAGTCAGCCCCAGCATTTT,CASSLAGPSQPQHF
TRBV2,TRBD2,TRBJ2-5,NA,TGTGCCAGCGGTCAAGGGCTAGCGGAAGAGACCCAGTACTTC,CASGQGLAEETQYF
TRBV27,NA,TRBJ1-6,NA,TGTGCCAGCAGTCTAAGATGGGACACAGATTCACCCCTCCACTTT,CASSLRWDTDSPLHF
TRBV30,NA,TRBJ1-2,NA,TGTGCCTGGGGTCTGTCTGTTCGGAACTATGGCTACACCTTC,CAWGLSVRNYGYTF
TRBV30,TRBD2,TRBJ2-1,NA,TGTGCCTGGACCAGAGGCATGACTAGCGGGACTGTCGATGAGCAGTTCTTC,CAWTRGMTSGTVDEQFF
TRBV19,NA,TRBJ1-3,NA,TGTGCCAGTAGTGTATTGAGACAGAGAAAAAACACCATATATTTT,CASSVLRQRKNTIYF
TRBV11-2,NA,TRBJ1-2,NA,TGTGCCAGCAGCTTAGGCCAGGGGTATGGCTACACCTTC,CASSLGQGYGYTF
TRBV7-2,TRBD1,TRBJ1-2,NA,TGTGCCAGCAGCTTAGGCCAGGGGGCGGGTGGCTACACCTTC,CASSLGQGAGGYTF
TRBV5-1,TRBD1,TRBJ1-2,NA,TGCGCCAGCAGCTCCGTTCTGACAGGGGGCTCACACGGGGGCTACACCTTC,CASSSVLTGGSHGGYTF
TRBV7-7,NA,TRBJ2-7,NA,TGTGCCCGCTCAGGGCCCAGCAGGTCCTACGAGCAGTACTTC,CARSGPSRSYEQYF
TRBV7-9,NA,TRBJ1-6,NA,TGTGCCAGCAGCTTAGTCGCCCCGGCAGGGGTCACACCCCTCCACTTT,CASSLVAPAGVTPLHF
TRBV13,TRBD1,TRBJ1-6,once,TGTGCCAGCAGCCGCCGGGACAGGGCCTATAATTCACCCCTCCACTTT,CASSRRDRAYNSPLHF
TRBV15,TRBD2,TRBJ2-5,NA,TGTGCCACCAGCGCCGGGAGCGGGGGGCCACGGTACCAAGAGACCCAGTACTTC,CATSAGSGGPRYQETQYF
TRBV5-1,NA,TRBJ2-7,once,TGCGCCAGCAGCGTGGGCGGCTACGAGCAGTACTTC,CASSVGGYEQYF
TRBV7-2,TRBD2,TRBJ2-5,NA,TGTGCCAGCAGCCGGGGACTAGCATCGGAGACCCAGTACTTC,CASSRGLASETQYF
TRBV4-1,TRBD2,TRBJ2-5,NA,TGCGCCAGCAGCCAAGATCGAGCGGGAGGTCGTGAGACCCAGTACTTC,CASSQDRAGGRETQYF
TRBV29-1,TRBD1,TRBJ1-2,NA,TGCAGCGTTGGGGACAGTTTTTATGGCTACACCTTC,CSVGDSFYGYTF
TRBV9,TRBD2,TRBJ2-7,NA,TGTGCCAGCAGCGTAGACGTGCGGGAGGGGGCCTACGAGCAGTACTTC,CASSVDVREGAYEQYF
TRBV5-1,TRBD2,TRBJ2-3,NA,TGCGCCAGCAGCTCGGGACTAGCGGGATTGGGTACGCAGTATTTT,CASSSGLAGLGTQYF
TRBV27,TRBD1,TRBJ1-5,NA,TGTGCCAGCAGCCGAATCCGGGACAGGGTATCTCCTCAGCCCCAGCATTTT,CASSRIRDRVSPQPQHF
TRBV7-3,NA,TRBJ2-1,NA,TGTGCCAGCAGCTTAAAAGGGAGCTCCTACAATGAGCAGTTCTTC,CASSLKGSSYNEQFF
TRBV13,TRBD2,TRBJ2-7,NA,TGTGCCAGCAGCCCAACCGGGGGGGTCTCCTACGAGCAGTACTTC,CASSPTGGVSYEQYF
TRBV6-5,NA,TRBJ1-1,NA,TGTGCCAGCATGGGGAGGGGCACTGAAGCTTTCTTT,CASMGRGTEAFF
TRBV6-6,NA,TRBJ2-6,NA,TGTGCCAGCACCCTCCCACTCTCTGGGGCCAACGTCCTGACTTTC,CASTLPLSGANVLTF
TRBV5-8,NA,TRBJ1-2,NA,TGTGCCAGCAGCTTGGCCATCTCAGTTCGGGGGGTATATGGCTACACCTTC,CASSLAISVRGVYGYTF
TRBV12-5,NA,TRBJ2-2,NA,TGTGCTAGTGGTTTGACCCTTTTAGCGGCCGGGGGGAACACCGGGGAGCTGTTTTTT,CASGLTLLAAGGNTGELFF
TRBV10-3,TRBD1,TRBJ1-5,few,TGTGCCATCATTAAACAGGGGTCGGCCCAGCATTTT,CAIIKQGSAQHF
TRBV30,TRBD1,TRBJ1-2,NA,TGTGCCTGGGCAAGGGACAGGGAGAACTATGGCTACACCTTC,CAWARDRENYGYTF
TRBV7-3,NA,TRBJ2-7,NA,TGTGCCAGCAGCCAGACAAGGAACTCCTACGAGCAGTACTTC,CASSQTRNSYEQYF
TRBV9,TRBD1,TRBJ2-7,once,TGTGCCAGCAGCGCCGGGACAGGCTCCTACTACGAGCAGTACTTC,CASSAGTGSYYEQYF
TRBV30,NA,TRBJ1-2,NA,TGTGCCTGGAGTGTCTTCAGTAACTATGGCTACACCTTC,CAWSVFSNYGYTF
TRBV21-1,NA,TRBJ2-7,NA,TGTGCCAGCAGCAAAGCGGGCAGGGGGGACTTC,CASSKAGRGDF